The entry below describes one T cell receptor beta chain. Antigen: not known. This entry is derived from a study of CD4 T cells in relation to SARS-CoV-2 and coronaviruses. On the study more broadly: Patient ages ranged from about 20 to 80, median 38.

General study results and limits: In roughly 65% of donors, memory CD4+ clonotypes crossrecognized SARS-CoV-2 and at least one common cold coronavirus spike. Crossreactive clones expanded significantly less to SARS-CoV-2 than monoreactive clones.

Method: immunoSEQ multiplex PCR; TCRdb's copy keeps in-frame clones and lacks some. The sample has under 45,000 clones; about four fifths are singletons. Sorted naive or memory CD4+ cells met CEF peptides for about 10 days. The sequencing input was naive CD4+ T cells from PBMCs, cultured in vitro. Subset in this sample: naive CD4+ T cells isolated by negative enrichment. This receptor was obtained from an adult with COVID-19.

CDR3 residues: CATSRDEGSGANVLTF. The CDR3 DNA reads as TGTGCCACCAGCAGAGATGAGGGATCTGGGGCCAACGTCCTGACTTTC. This chain uses TRBV15 with TRBJ2-6; the D gene is possibly TRBD2 (5 bases). This CDR3 contains 16 residues. Germline V lookup: CDR1 LNHNV, CDR2 YYDKDF (reference sequence). Trimming took off 0 bases at V and 1 base at J, with 7 bases between the two ends.